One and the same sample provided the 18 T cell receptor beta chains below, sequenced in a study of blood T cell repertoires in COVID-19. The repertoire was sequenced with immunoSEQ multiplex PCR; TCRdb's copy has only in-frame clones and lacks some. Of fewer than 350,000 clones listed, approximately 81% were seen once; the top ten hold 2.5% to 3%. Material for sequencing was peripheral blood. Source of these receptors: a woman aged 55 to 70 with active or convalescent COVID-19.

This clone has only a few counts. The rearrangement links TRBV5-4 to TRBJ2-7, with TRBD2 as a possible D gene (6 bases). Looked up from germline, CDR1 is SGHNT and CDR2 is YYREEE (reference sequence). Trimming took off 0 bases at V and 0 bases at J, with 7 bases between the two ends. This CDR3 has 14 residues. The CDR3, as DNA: TGTGCCAGCAGCTTGGATAGCGGCTCCTACGAGCAGTACTTC. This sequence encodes CASSLDSGSYEQYF.

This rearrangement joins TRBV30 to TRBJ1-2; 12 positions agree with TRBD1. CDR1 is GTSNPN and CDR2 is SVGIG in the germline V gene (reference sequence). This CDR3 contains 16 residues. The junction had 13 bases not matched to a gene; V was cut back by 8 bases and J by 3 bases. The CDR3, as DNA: TGTGCCGTATCGGGGACAGGGGGCGGGCTGGACTATGGCTACACCTTC. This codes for CAVSGTGGGLDYGYTF.

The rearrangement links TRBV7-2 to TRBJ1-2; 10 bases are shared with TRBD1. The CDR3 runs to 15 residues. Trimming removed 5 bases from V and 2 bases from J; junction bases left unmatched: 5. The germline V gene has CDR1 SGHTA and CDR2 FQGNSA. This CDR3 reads CASSMTGGTNYGYTF. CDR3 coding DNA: TGTGCCAGCAGCATGACAGGGGGCACGAACTATGGCTACACCTTC.

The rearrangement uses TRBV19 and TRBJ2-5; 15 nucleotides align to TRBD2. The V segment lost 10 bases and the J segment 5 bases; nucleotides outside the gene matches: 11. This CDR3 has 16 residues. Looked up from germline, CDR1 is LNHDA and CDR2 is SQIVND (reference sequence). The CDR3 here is CATGLAGGAQYETQYF. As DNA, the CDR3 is TGTGCCACGGGACTAGCGGGGGGTGCCCAATATGAGACCCAGTACTTC.

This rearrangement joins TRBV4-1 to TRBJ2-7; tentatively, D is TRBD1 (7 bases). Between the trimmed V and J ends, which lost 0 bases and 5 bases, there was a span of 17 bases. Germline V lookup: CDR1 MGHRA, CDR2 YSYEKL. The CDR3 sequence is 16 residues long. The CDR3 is CASSQEGWRGPHEQYF. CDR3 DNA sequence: TGCGCCAGCAGCCAAGAAGGATGGAGGGGGCCCCACGAGCAGTACTTC.

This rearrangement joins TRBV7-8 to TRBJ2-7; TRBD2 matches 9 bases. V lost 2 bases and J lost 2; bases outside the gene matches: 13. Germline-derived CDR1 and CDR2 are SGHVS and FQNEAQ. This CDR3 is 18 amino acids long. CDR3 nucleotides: TGTGCCAGCAGCTTACCCGTCGGTTGGGGACTAGCTACCTACGAGCAGTACTTC. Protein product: CASSLPVGWGLATYEQYF.

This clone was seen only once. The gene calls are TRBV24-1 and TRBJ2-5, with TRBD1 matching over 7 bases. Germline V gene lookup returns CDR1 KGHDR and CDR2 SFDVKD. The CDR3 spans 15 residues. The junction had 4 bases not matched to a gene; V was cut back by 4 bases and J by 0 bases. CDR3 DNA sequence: TGTGCCACCAGTGAGACAGGGCACGACCAAGAGACCCAGTACTTC. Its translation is CATSETGHDQETQYF.

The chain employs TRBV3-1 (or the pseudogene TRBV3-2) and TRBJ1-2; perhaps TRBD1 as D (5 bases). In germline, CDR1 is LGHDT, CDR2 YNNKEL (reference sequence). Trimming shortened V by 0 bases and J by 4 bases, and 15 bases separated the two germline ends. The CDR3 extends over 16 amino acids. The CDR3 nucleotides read TGTGCCAGCAGCCAAGATCTACGCAGGGCTCTCTATGGCTACACCTTC. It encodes CASSQDLRRALYGYTF.

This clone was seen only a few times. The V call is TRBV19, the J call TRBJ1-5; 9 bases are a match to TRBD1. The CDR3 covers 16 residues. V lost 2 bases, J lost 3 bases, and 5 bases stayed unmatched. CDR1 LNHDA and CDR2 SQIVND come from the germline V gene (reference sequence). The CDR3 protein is CASSIRTGGSNQPQHF. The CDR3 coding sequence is TGTGCCAGTAGTATAAGAACAGGGGGCTCCAATCAGCCCCAGCATTTT.

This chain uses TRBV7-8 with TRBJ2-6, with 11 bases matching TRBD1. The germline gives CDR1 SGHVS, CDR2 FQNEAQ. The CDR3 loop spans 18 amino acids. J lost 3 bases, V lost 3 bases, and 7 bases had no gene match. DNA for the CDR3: TGTGCCAGCAGCTTCCGGGACAGGGGGTTCGGTGGGGCCAACGTCCTGACTTTC. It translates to CASSFRDRGFGGANVLTF.

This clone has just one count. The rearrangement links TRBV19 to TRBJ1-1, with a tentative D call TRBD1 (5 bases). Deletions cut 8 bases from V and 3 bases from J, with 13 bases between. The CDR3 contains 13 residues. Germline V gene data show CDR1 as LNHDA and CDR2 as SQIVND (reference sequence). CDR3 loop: CASWDFKDTEAFF. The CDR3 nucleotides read TGTGCCAGTTGGGACTTCAAAGACACTGAAGCTTTCTTT.

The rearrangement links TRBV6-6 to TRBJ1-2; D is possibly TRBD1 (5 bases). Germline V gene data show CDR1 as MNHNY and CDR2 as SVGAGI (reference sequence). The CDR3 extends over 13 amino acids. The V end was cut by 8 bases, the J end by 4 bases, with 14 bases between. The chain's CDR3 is CASFPAGGYGYTF. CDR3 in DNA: TGTGCCAGCTTCCCGGCCGGGGGCTATGGCTACACCTTC.

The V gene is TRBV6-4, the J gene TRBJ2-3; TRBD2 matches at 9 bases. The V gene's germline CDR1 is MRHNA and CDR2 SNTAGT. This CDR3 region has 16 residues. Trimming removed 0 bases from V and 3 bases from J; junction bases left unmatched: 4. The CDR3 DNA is TGTGCCAGCAGTGACTCGGCGGGGGGGCGTACAGATACGCAGTATTTT. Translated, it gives CASSDSAGGRTDTQYF.

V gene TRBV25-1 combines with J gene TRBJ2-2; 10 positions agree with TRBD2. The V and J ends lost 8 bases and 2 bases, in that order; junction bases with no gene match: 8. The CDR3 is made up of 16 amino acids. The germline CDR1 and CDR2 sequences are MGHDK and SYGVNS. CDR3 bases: TGTGCCAGCTCCGACAGGACTAGCGGCAACACCGGGGAGCTGTTTTTT. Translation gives CASSDRTSGNTGELFF.

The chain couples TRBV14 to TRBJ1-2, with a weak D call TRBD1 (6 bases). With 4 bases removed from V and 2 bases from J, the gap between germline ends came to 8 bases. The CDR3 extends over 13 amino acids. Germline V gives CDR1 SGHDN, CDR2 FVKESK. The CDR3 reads CASSPGHNYGYTF. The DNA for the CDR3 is TGTGCCAGCAGCCCGGGACACAACTATGGCTACACCTTC.

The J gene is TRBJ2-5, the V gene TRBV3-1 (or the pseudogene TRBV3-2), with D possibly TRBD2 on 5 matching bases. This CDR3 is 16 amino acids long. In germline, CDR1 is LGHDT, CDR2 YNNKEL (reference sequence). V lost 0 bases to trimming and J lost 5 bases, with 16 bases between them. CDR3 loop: CASSQEARAPWETQYF. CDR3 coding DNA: TGTGCCAGCAGCCAAGAAGCGCGGGCACCCTGGGAGACCCAGTACTTC.

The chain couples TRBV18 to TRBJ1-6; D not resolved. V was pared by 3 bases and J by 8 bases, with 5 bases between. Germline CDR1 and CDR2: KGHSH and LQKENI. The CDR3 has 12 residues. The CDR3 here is CASSPPDSPLHF. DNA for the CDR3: TGTGCCAGCTCACCTCCCGATTCACCCCTCCACTTT. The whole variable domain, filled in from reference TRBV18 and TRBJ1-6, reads NAGVMQNPRHLVRRRGQEARLRCSPMKGHSHVYWYRQLPEEGLKFMVYLQKENIIDESGMPKERFSAEFPKEGPSILRIQQVVRGDSAAYFCASSPPDSPLHFGNGTRLTVT.

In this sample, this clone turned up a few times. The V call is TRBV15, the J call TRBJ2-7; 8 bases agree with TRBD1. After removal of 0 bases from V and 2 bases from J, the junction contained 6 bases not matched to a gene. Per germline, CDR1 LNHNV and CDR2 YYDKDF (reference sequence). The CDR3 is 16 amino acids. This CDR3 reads CATSRDFGQGTYEQYF. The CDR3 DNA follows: TGTGCCACCAGCAGAGATTTCGGACAGGGTACCTACGAGCAGTACTTC.